This T cell receptor beta chain was found in a study of cytomegalovirus exposure and HLA in healthy donors. Germline V gene data show CDR1 as MNHNS and CDR2 as SASEGT. V lost 3 bases and J lost 6; bases outside the gene matches: 10. The CDR3 contains 16 residues. Clones were read by immunoSEQ multiplex PCR, and TCRdb kept only the in-frame ones, dropping some. The data contain roughly 150,000 clones, around nine tenths of them singletons. The chain joins TRBV6-1 to TRBJ1-4; TRBD1 agrees at 7 bases. This TCR derives from a man aged 18 to 29 in good health and CMV-seronegative. Material for sequencing was PBMCs. The CDR3 nucleotides are TGTGCCAGCAGTGACCCAGGGGGAAACTTCGATGAAAAACTGTTTTTT. Protein product: CASSDPGGNFDEKLFF.